The entry below describes one TCR beta chain. No antigen is known for it. PCR employed 60 Vbeta and 13 Jbeta primers. Sequencing was performed with immunoSEQ multiplex PCR; in TCRdb, only in-frame clones are kept and a portion is missing. The table includes about 110,000 clones, approximately 83% detected once. V was shortened by 6 bases and J by 5 bases, with 16 bases between the two germline ends. The CDR3 is 14 residues long. In germline, CDR1 is SGHAT, CDR2 FQDESV (reference sequence). The data belong to a study of cytomegalovirus exposure and HLA in healthy donors. Study-wide background: Of several hundred genotyped donors, 81% grouped in the Caucasian-associated ancestry cluster. The study, taken as a whole, reports: High sensitivity and specificity were reportedly achieved when the classifier diagnosed cytomegalovirus status. Analysis was carried out at a later point, and it linked a missense DCLRE1C variant to TCR beta V- and J-gene trimming. A previous analysis found most TCR beta V segments productive roughly 87% or roughly 30% of the time.

The clonotype comes from a man in his forties or fifties in good health and CMV-seronegative. V is TRBV11-1 and J is TRBJ2-5; perhaps TRBD1 as D (6 bases). Material: PBMCs. The CDR3 region is CASRPTGNGETQYF. The CDR3 coding sequence is TGTGCCAGCAGGCCAACAGGGAACGGGGAGACCCAGTACTTC.